These 29 T cell receptor beta chains originate from one sample sequenced in a study of PD-1 blockade in classical Hodgkin lymphoma. TCRdb's copy holds only in-frame clones and misses some; the assay was immunoSEQ multiplex PCR. The sample holds 35,000 to 50,000 clones, around three quarters seen once. No patient escaped relapse after autologous stem cell transplantation, and brentuximab vedotin exposure varied. This specimen was peripheral blood mononuclear cells (PBMCs), taken before the second cycle of nivolumab. The origin of the receptors is a human donor with classical Hodgkin lymphoma.

This clone was recorded only once. The V call is TRBV7-9, the J call TRBJ2-1; no definite D call. Between the trimmed V and J ends, which lost 2 bases and 0 bases, there was a span of 14 bases. The CDR3 totals 17 residues. Germline lookup yields CDR1 SEHNR and CDR2 FQNEAQ (reference sequence). CDR3: CASSLPRSGGSYNEQFF. CDR3 nucleotides: TGTGCCAGCAGCTTACCCCGCTCGGGTGGCTCCTACAATGAGCAGTTCTTC.

V gene TRBV9 combines with J gene TRBJ1-1; D not resolved. V was pared by 0 bases and J by 4 bases, with 7 bases between. Germline loops: CDR1 SGDLS, CDR2 YYNGEE. This CDR3 spans 13 amino acids. The CDR3 region has the DNA TGTGCCAGCAGCGTAGGGGTTAGCACTGAAGCTTTCTTT. Translation: CASSVGVSTEAFF.

The sample holds one count of this clone. The chain is built from TRBV28 and TRBJ2-3; TRBD2 aligns across 10 bases. The V segment lost 8 bases and the J segment 1 base; nucleotides outside the gene matches: 15. From germline, CDR1 is MDHEN and CDR2 SYDVKM. The CDR3 totals 18 residues. CDR3: CASGYNIGTSEGTDTQYF. CDR3 nucleotides: TGTGCCAGCGGTTACAACATCGGGACTAGCGAGGGCACAGATACGCAGTATTTT.

To note about this clone: This specimen includes other DNA sequences encoding the same CDR3. The chain is built from TRBV28 and TRBJ1-1; D is perhaps TRBD1 (5 bases). Trimming shortened V by 5 bases and J by 1 base, and 5 bases separated the two germline ends. The CDR3 contains 12 residues. Germline lookup yields CDR1 MDHEN and CDR2 SYDVKM. CDR3 loop: CASSTGNTEAFF. DNA for the CDR3: TGTGCCAGCAGTACAGGGAACACTGAAGCTTTCTTT.

This clone was picked up one time. The chain uses TRBV6-5 and TRBJ2-7; TRBD1 matches 11 bases. V shed 2 bases, J shed 2 bases, and the junction held 2 bases outside the gene matches. CDR3 length equals 15 residues. Germline CDR1 reads MNHEY; CDR2 reads SVGAGI. CDR3 DNA sequence: TGTGCCAGCAGTTACCGGGGACAGGGGGCCTACGAGCAGTACTTC. Protein product: CASSYRGQGAYEQYF.

This clone is labeled as medium-sized. The chain combines TRBV7-9 with TRBJ2-1, with 7 bases matching TRBD1. CDR3 length equals 15 residues. V dropped 5 bases and J dropped 1; count of bases not matched to a gene: 5. Germline V gives CDR1 SEHNR, CDR2 FQNEAQ (reference sequence). The CDR3: CASSPTGVSYNEQFF. The CDR3 region has the DNA TGTGCCAGCAGCCCCACAGGGGTATCCTACAATGAGCAGTTCTTC.

V and J are TRBV27 and TRBJ1-1; no firm D call. The CDR3 is 15 amino acids. The V gene lost 0 bases and the J gene lost 0 bases, with 8 bases spanning the gap. Germline V gene lookup returns CDR1 MNHEY and CDR2 SMNVEV (reference sequence). The CDR3 DNA sequence: TGTGCCAGCAGTTTATCGTGGCAGTTGAACACTGAAGCTTTCTTT. Its translation: CASSLSWQLNTEAFF.

A single count supports this clone. V is TRBV4-3 and J is TRBJ2-7, with a weak D call TRBD2 (5 bases). The V end lost 1 base, the J end lost 1 base, and 14 bases lay between the germline ends. The CDR3 is 16 amino acids. Germline V gene data show CDR1 as LGHNA and CDR2 as YSLEER. CDR3 nucleotides: TGCGCCAGCAGCCAAGCCACGGGATCACCATCCTACGAGCAGTACTTC. It translates to CASSQATGSPSYEQYF.

The chain links TRBV9 to TRBJ2-3; no firm D call. Trimming stripped 4 bases from V and 2 bases from J, with 5 bases between. This CDR3 has 12 amino acids. Germline V CDR1 and CDR2: SGDLS, YYNGEE. CDR3 in DNA: TGTGCCAGCAGCCGTAACACAGATACGCAGTATTTT. Its translation is CASSRNTDTQYF. The whole variable domain, filled in from reference TRBV9 and TRBJ2-3, reads DSGVTQTPKHLITATGQRVTLRCSPRSGDLSVYWYQQSLDQGLQFLIQYYNGEERAKGNILERFSAQQFPDLHSELNLSSLELGDSALYFCASSRNTDTQYFGPGTRLTVL.

This clone is categorized as medium-sized (0.01 to 0.1%). The V and J genes are TRBV28 and TRBJ1-1, with D perhaps matching TRBD1 (6 bases). The CDR3 has 13 residues. Germline V CDR1 and CDR2: MDHEN, SYDVKM. V was shortened by 6 bases and J by 7 bases, with 15 bases between the two germline ends. CDR3 amino acids: CASSPGPGDEAFF. The CDR3 bases are TGTGCCAGCAGCCCCGGGCCAGGGGATGAAGCTTTCTTT.

The V gene is TRBV9, the J gene TRBJ1-1, with D hard to call. V lost 1 base, J lost 1 base, and 5 bases lay in between. CDR3 length equals 13 residues. CDR1 and CDR2 from the germline V gene are SGDLS and YYNGEE. Here the CDR3 reads CASSVPTNTEAFF. In DNA form, the CDR3 reads TGTGCCAGCAGCGTACCAACGAACACTGAAGCTTTCTTT.

The V call is TRBV13, the J call TRBJ2-2; D uncertain. The germline gives CDR1 PRHDT, CDR2 FYEKMQ (reference sequence). Trimming pared 4 bases from V and 5 bases from J, leaving 8 bases between. CDR3 length equals 13 residues. CDR3 amino acids: CASSSRRTGELFF. The CDR3 DNA follows: TGTGCCAGCAGCTCCCGAAGGACCGGGGAGCTGTTTTTT.

This clone was seen only a few times. The chain couples TRBV19 to TRBJ1-2, with D perhaps TRBD1 (5 bases). Between the trimmed V and J ends, which lost 3 bases and 11 bases, there was a span of 22 bases. The germline CDR1 and CDR2 sequences are LNHDA and SQIVND (reference sequence). This CDR3 has 15 amino acids. The CDR3 nucleotides read TGTGCCAGTAGTATCGCCCTGGGACTCCTCAGAGGGTACACCTTC. Residues: CASSIALGLLRGYTF.

This clone was observed once. V and J are TRBV5-1 and TRBJ1-1, with D unresolved. The CDR3 spans 13 residues. The V gene lost 0 bases and the J gene lost 4 bases, with 7 bases spanning the gap. CDR1 is SGHRS, CDR2 YFSETQ, per germline. CDR3 amino acids: CASSLEQATEAFF. The CDR3 nucleotides are TGCGCCAGCAGCTTGGAACAAGCCACTGAAGCTTTCTTT.

This clone has a single count. V is TRBV4-3 and J is TRBJ1-2, with TRBD1 identical over 11 bases. The CDR3 sequence is 15 residues long. Germline V gene sequence: CDR1 LGHNA, CDR2 YSLEER. Trimming cost V 1 base and J 2 bases; bases outside gene matches: 0. The CDR3 nucleotides are TGCGCCAGCAGCCAAGGGACAGGGGGCAACTATGGCTACACCTTC. It is translated as CASSQGTGGNYGYTF.

The chain employs TRBV10-2 and TRBJ2-7; no clear D gene. The CDR3 spans 13 residues. CDR1 WSHSY and CDR2 SAAADI come from the germline V gene. Deletions cut 7 bases from V and 3 bases from J, with 13 bases between. Written as DNA, the CDR3 is TGCGCCAGCACGAGAGGACGCAACTACGAGCAGTACTTC. Translating it yields CASTRGRNYEQYF.

This clone was counted a single time. The J gene is TRBJ2-3, the V gene TRBV4-3; possibly TRBD1 or TRBD2 for D (6 bases each). Germline assignment: CDR1 LGHNA and CDR2 YSLEER. V lost 1 base and J 0 bases, leaving 11 bases between the germline ends. The CDR3 covers 16 residues. The CDR3 loop is CASSQVGGRSTDTQYF. CDR3 nucleotides: TGCGCCAGCAGCCAAGTGGGGGGCCGGAGCACAGATACGCAGTATTTT.

This sequence joins TRBV7-2 and TRBJ2-5, with 9 bases lining up with TRBD1. From germline, CDR1 is SGHTA and CDR2 FQGNSA. J lost 5 bases, V lost 3 bases, and 7 bases had no gene match. The CDR3 is made up of 15 amino acids. The CDR3 DNA follows: TGTGCCAGCAGCTTTCAACAGGGGGCGCGGGAGACCCAGTACTTC. The encoded protein is CASSFQQGARETQYF.

The genes are TRBV11-2 and TRBJ1-2; 7 bases align to TRBD1. The germline V gene encodes CDR1 SGHAT and CDR2 FQNNGV. This CDR3 spans 12 amino acids. V lost 4 bases to trimming and J lost 10 bases; unmatched junction nucleotides: 6. Here the CDR3 DNA reads TGTGCCAGCAGCTCCCGGGACAGTGTCTACACCTTC. Translating gives CASSSRDSVYTF. The entire variable domain, with the rest obtained from reference TRBV11-2 and TRBJ1-2, is as follows: EAGVAQSPRYKIIEKRQSVAFWCNPISGHATLYWYQQILGQGPKLLIQFQNNGVVDDSQLPKDRFSAERLKGVDSTLKIQPAKLEDSAVYLCASSSRDSVYTFGSGTRLTVV.

The chain combines TRBV5-4 with TRBJ2-5; D uncertain. The germline V gene has CDR1 SGHNT and CDR2 YYREEE (reference sequence). The CDR3 contains 14 residues. The V end was cut by 2 bases, the J end by 0 bases, with 8 bases between. CDR3 bases: TGTGCCAGCAGCTTAGGTTTCGACCAAGAGACCCAGTACTTC. This gives the protein CASSLGFDQETQYF.

The J gene is TRBJ2-1, the V gene TRBV7-8; TRBD1 matches at 10 bases. CDR1 is SGHVS, CDR2 FQNEAQ, per germline. V lost 11 bases to trimming and J lost 8 bases; unmatched junction nucleotides: 6. CDR3 length equals 12 residues. CDR3 in amino acids: CAWGTGDHEQFF. CDR3 coding DNA: TGTGCCTGGGGGACAGGGGATCATGAGCAGTTCTTC.

The DNA for the CDR3 is TGTGCCAGCAGTTACCCGAATGTGCGCGGGAAAAGCTCCTACGAGCAGTACTTC. It yields the protein CASSYPNVRGKSSYEQYF. V usage is TRBV6-7 and J usage is TRBJ2-7; D perhaps matches TRBD2 (6 bases). TRBV6-7 is known as an ORF, though its function is uncertain. V was trimmed by 2 bases and J by 0 bases, leaving 20 bases between them. The CDR3 length is 18 residues.

The table lists this clone with a few counts. The rearrangement links TRBV9 to TRBJ1-2; 8 positions agree with TRBD1. Germline V gene lookup returns CDR1 SGDLS and CDR2 YYNGEE. The CDR3 has 15 amino acids. J was trimmed by 0 bases and V by 4 bases; bases with no gene match: 5. This CDR3 reads CASSLGTGTNYGYTF. The CDR3 DNA reads as TGTGCCAGCAGCCTCGGGACAGGCACTAACTATGGCTACACCTTC. The whole variable domain, filled in from reference TRBV9 and TRBJ1-2, reads DSGVTQTPKHLITATGQRVTLRCSPRSGDLSVYWYQQSLDQGLQFLIQYYNGEERAKGNILERFSAQQFPDLHSELNLSSLELGDSALYFCASSLGTGTNYGYTFGSGTRLTVV.

V and J are TRBV27 and TRBJ1-6; D remains ambiguous. The CDR3 runs 18 residues. From germline, CDR1 is MNHEY and CDR2 SMNVEV (reference sequence). Between the trimmed V and J ends, which lost 6 bases and 2 bases, there was a span of 20 bases. The CDR3 here is CASRLSLLRGTYNSPLHF. The CDR3 DNA reads TGTGCCAGCAGACTGTCCCTCCTCCGAGGCACCTATAATTCACCCCTCCACTTT.

CDR3 DNA: TGTGCCAGCAGCCCCATTACAGGGGGTCTGGCCAAAAACATTCAGTACTTC. It codes for CASSPITGGLAKNIQYF. The V gene is TRBV28, the J gene TRBJ2-4; 8 bases are shared with TRBD1. CDR1 and CDR2 from the germline V gene are MDHEN and SYDVKM. This CDR3 contains 17 residues. V shed 6 bases, J shed 1 base, and the junction held 11 bases outside the gene matches. The full variable domain, completed using reference TRBV28 and TRBJ2-4, is DVKVTQSSRYLVKRTGEKVFLECVQDMDHENMFWYRQDPGLGLRLIYFSYDVKMKEKGDIPEGYSVSREKKERFSLILESASTNQTSMYLCASSPITGGLAKNIQYFGAGTRLSVL.

The chain joins TRBV30 to TRBJ2-7; 8 bases are shared with TRBD2. This CDR3 region has 15 residues. J gave up 4 bases and V 5 bases, and 13 bases lay outside the gene matches. Germline assignment: CDR1 GTSNPN and CDR2 SVGIG (reference sequence). The DNA of the CDR3 is TGTGCCTGGTCCCGCAAGCGGGGGACGGGGTACGAGCAGTACTTC. It yields the protein CAWSRKRGTGYEQYF.

The rearrangement links TRBV5-6 to TRBJ1-4; D ambiguous. The CDR3 loop spans 13 amino acids. The germline gives CDR1 SGHDT, CDR2 YYEEEE. Trimming took 8 bases from V and 7 from J, leaving 15 bases between them. The CDR3 sequence is CASGSRWGEKLFF. For the CDR3, the DNA is TGTGCCAGTGGATCCAGGTGGGGTGAAAAACTGTTTTTT. The entire variable domain, with the rest obtained from reference TRBV5-6 and TRBJ1-4, is as follows: DAGVTQSPTHLIKTRGQQVTLRCSPKSGHDTVSWYQQALGQGPQFIFQYYEEEERQRGNFPDRFSGHQFPNYSSELNVNALLLGDSALYLCASGSRWGEKLFFGSGTQLSVL.

The chain carries TRBV28 and TRBJ2-5; tentatively, D is TRBD2 (6 bases). The CDR3 extends over 15 amino acids. The germline gives CDR1 MDHEN, CDR2 SYDVKM. Between the trimmed V and J ends, which lost 5 bases and 5 bases, there was a span of 18 bases. CDR3 sequence reads: CASSTSWGGGETQYF. The CDR3, as DNA: TGTGCCAGCAGTACGTCCTGGGGAGGTGGGGAGACCCAGTACTTC.

This rearrangement joins TRBV18 to TRBJ2-7, with 8 bases aligning to TRBD2. This CDR3 contains 15 residues. V was clipped by 2 bases and J by 0 bases; unmatched bases: 3. CDR1 is KGHSH, CDR2 LQKENI, per germline. The CDR3 loop is CASSPSGGTSYEQYF. The CDR3, as DNA: TGTGCCAGCTCACCAAGCGGGGGAACCTCCTACGAGCAGTACTTC.